This T cell receptor (beta chain) was observed in a study of response to subunit inactivated influenza vaccine. In its sample, this clonotype was seen many times. The antigen is unknown. V was pared by 2 bases and J by 1 base, with 6 bases of the junction left unmatched. The CDR3 runs to 15 residues. Looked up from germline, CDR1 is SQVTM and CDR2 is ANQGSEA. One entry per CDR3 protein, called by TCRdb with MiXCR from the RT-PCR reads. The sample holds approximately 170,000 distinct CDR3 sequences, over 13% seen once. Study-wide results and limits: The authors proposed limited new T cell recruitment per seasonal influenza vaccination.

This chain connects TRBV29-1 to TRBJ2-3; 7 nucleotides align to TRBD1. The starting material was CD8+ T cells sorted from PBMCs, obtained approximately 5 days after vaccination. This clonotype was obtained from a man aged 50-59 years who received an inactivated influenza vaccine. This chain's CDR3 is CSVERTGDRTDTQYF. For the CDR3, the DNA is TGCAGCGTTGAACGAACAGGGGACCGCACAGATACGCAGTATTTT.